Each of the 14 T cell receptor beta chains below was sequenced from the same sample in a study of cytomegalovirus exposure and HLA in healthy donors. Assay used: immunoSEQ multiplex PCR; TCRdb lists only in-frame clones, some missing. The table lists 130,000 to 150,000 clones, 75% to 90% of them singletons. The sequenced material came from PBMCs. These receptors originate from a woman aged 25 to 39 in good health and CMV-seropositive.

This chain links TRBV6-5 with TRBJ2-4; tentative D call: TRBD1 (5 bases). The CDR3 extends over 14 amino acids. Looked up from germline, CDR1 is MNHEY and CDR2 is SVGAGI. The V gene lost 6 bases and the J gene lost 3 bases, with 12 bases spanning the gap. As DNA, the CDR3 is TGTGCCAGCAGCCTCTCAGGGTTCAAAAACATTCAGTACTTC. The encoded protein is CASSLSGFKNIQYF.

This chain links TRBV2 with TRBJ2-3; 7 nucleotides match TRBD2. The CDR3 extends over 14 amino acids. V shed 7 bases, J shed 3 bases, and the junction held 7 bases outside the gene matches. CDR1 and CDR2 (germline): SNHLY, FYNNEI. CDR3 sequence: CASNGLAVTDTQYF. As DNA, the CDR3 is TGTGCCAGCAATGGTCTAGCGGTTACAGATACGCAGTATTTT.

The chain joins TRBV18 to TRBJ2-6, with 10 bases that match TRBD2. J gave up 1 base and V 2 bases, and 5 bases lay outside the gene matches. The V gene's germline CDR1 is KGHSH and CDR2 LQKENI. CDR3 length equals 18 residues. The CDR3 protein is CASSPALAGASGANVLTF. For the CDR3, the DNA is TGTGCCAGCTCACCAGCTCTAGCGGGAGCTTCTGGGGCCAACGTCCTGACTTTC.

The V call is TRBV7-9, the J call TRBJ2-1; TRBD2 might be the D (7 bases). This CDR3 is built from 10 residues. Germline assignment: CDR1 SEHNR and CDR2 FQNEAQ (reference sequence). V lost 11 bases and J 9 bases, leaving 11 bases between the germline ends. CDR3 DNA sequence: TGTGCCGATGCGGGGGCTGAGCAGTTCTTC. It specifies CADAGAEQFF.

This chain connects TRBV27 to TRBJ2-2, with TRBD2 identical over 11 bases. With V trimmed by 3 bases and J by 6 bases, 15 bases remained unmatched. Germline loops: CDR1 MNHEY, CDR2 SMNVEV (reference sequence). This CDR3 has 19 amino acids. In DNA, the CDR3 is TGTGCCAGCAGTTTTCGTCCTACTAGCGGGAGCTTTGTGGCCGGGGAGCTGTTTTTT. It yields the protein CASSFRPTSGSFVAGELFF.

The genes are TRBV19 and TRBJ2-1; possibly TRBD2 for D (6 bases). The germline V gene encodes CDR1 LNHDA and CDR2 SQIVND (reference sequence). The V and J ends lost 3 bases and 5 bases respectively, with 14 bases between them. This CDR3 comprises 15 residues. The DNA for the CDR3 is TGTGCCAGTAGTATGGCGAGACTAGTAAACAATGAGCAGTTCTTC. This translates into CASSMARLVNNEQFF.

The chain employs TRBV7-9 and TRBJ2-5, with no clear D. CDR1 SEHNR and CDR2 FQNEAQ come from the germline V gene (reference sequence). V was trimmed by 0 bases and J by 7 bases, leaving 6 bases between them. This CDR3 has 12 amino acids. The CDR3 DNA reads TGTGCCAGCAGCTTAGCTTCGGGGACCCAGTACTTC. As protein: CASSLASGTQYF.

This chain links TRBV18 with TRBJ2-3; 13 nucleotides match TRBD2. The trim removed 8 bases at V and 4 bases at J, leaving 9 bases unmatched. The CDR3 consists of 16 residues. The germline gives CDR1 KGHSH, CDR2 LQKENI. The CDR3 is CASRAWTSGRSDTQYF. The CDR3, as DNA: TGTGCCAGCCGTGCGTGGACTAGCGGGAGATCAGATACGCAGTATTTT.

Here the CDR3 DNA reads TGTGCCCACTCCGAACAGGGGGCCTACGAGCAGTACTTC. This translates into CAHSEQGAYEQYF. The chain is built from TRBV28 and TRBJ2-7, with 8 nucleotides matching TRBD1. Looked up from germline, CDR1 is MDHEN and CDR2 is SYDVKM. J lost 2 bases, V lost 11 bases, and 8 bases had no gene match. The CDR3 consists of 13 residues.

V usage is TRBV11-2 and J usage is TRBJ2-5, with D unclear. The ends were cut back, 1 base at V and 1 base at J, with 10 bases in the middle. This CDR3 has 15 amino acids. Germline V gives CDR1 SGHAT, CDR2 FQNNGV. The CDR3 DNA sequence: TGTGCCAGCAGCTTAGCCACCCTACCCCAAGAGACCCAGTACTTC. This gives the protein CASSLATLPQETQYF.

This chain joins TRBV5-5 and TRBJ1-2, with 7 positions matching TRBD1. Looked up from germline, CDR1 is SGHKS and CDR2 is YYEKEE (reference sequence). Unmatched junction bases numbered 5, after V lost 3 bases and J lost 3 bases. The CDR3 consists of 14 residues. CDR3 sequence reads: CASSYLTGDYGYTF. In nucleotides, the CDR3 is TGTGCCAGCAGCTATCTTACAGGGGACTATGGCTACACCTTC.

This chain uses TRBV5-1 with TRBJ2-2; 7 bases line up with TRBD1. V lost 3 bases and J lost 7; bases outside the gene matches: 12. CDR3 length equals 16 residues. The V gene's germline CDR1 is SGHRS and CDR2 YFSETQ. As DNA, the CDR3 is TGCGCCAGCAGCTCCGGACAGGTCGTCTCGGGCGGGGAGCTGTTTTTT. Its protein product is CASSSGQVVSGGELFF.

The count of this clone is one. The gene calls are TRBV4-1 and TRBJ2-2; D ambiguous. Germline assignment: CDR1 MGHRA and CDR2 YSYEKL. Trimming pared 1 base from V and 1 base from J, leaving 10 bases between. This CDR3 region has 16 residues. As DNA, the CDR3 is TGCGCCAGCAGCCAAGTTAGAATACTGAACACCGGGGAGCTGTTTTTT. Its translation: CASSQVRILNTGELFF.

The CDR3 region has the DNA TGTGCCAGCAGCGTAGCTTCGACTAGCGAGGCCGGGGAGCTGTTTTTT. This encodes CASSVASTSEAGELFF. V is TRBV9 and J is TRBJ2-2, with 8 bases that match TRBD2. Unmatched junction bases numbered 7, after V lost 0 bases and J lost 6 bases. The CDR3 is made up of 16 amino acids. Germline-derived CDR1 and CDR2 are SGDLS and YYNGEE. Full variable domain (remainder filled in from reference TRBV9 and TRBJ2-2): DSGVTQTPKHLITATGQRVTLRCSPRSGDLSVYWYQQSLDQGLQFLIQYYNGEERAKGNILERFSAQQFPDLHSELNLSSLELGDSALYFCASSVASTSEAGELFFGEGSRLTVL.